This record covers a single T cell receptor (beta chain). Its cognate antigen is unknown. This CDR3 region has 14 residues. Germline V gives CDR1 MDHEN, CDR2 SYDVKM. Between the trimmed V and J ends, which lost 3 bases and 1 base, there was a span of 10 bases. This entry is derived from a study of cytomegalovirus exposure and HLA in healthy donors. Points from the study as a whole: While the bulk of TCR sequences proved rare, some public TCRs turned up in many donors.

The PCR employed 60 Vbeta primers together with 13 Jbeta primers. The method was immunoSEQ multiplex PCR; TCRdb's version includes in-frame clones alone and lacks a portion of them. The table records roughly 110,000 clones, approximately 80% of them present only once. The material sequenced was PBMCs. The chain links TRBV28 to TRBJ2-7, with D perhaps matching TRBD1 (6 bases). The clonotype originates from a woman between 18 and 29 years old in good health and CMV-seronegative. The CDR3 loop reads CASSFGQPSYEQYV. In nucleotides, the CDR3 is TGTGCCAGCAGTTTTGGACAGCCATCCTACGAGCAGTACGTC.